A single sample gave rise to the 3 T cell receptor beta chains below, sequenced in a study of spatial heterogeneity in lung cancer. Using its own MiXCR run on the 5' RACE reads, TCRdb lists one record per CDR3 protein. The data hold some 110,000 distinct CDR3 sequences, with 9% to 15% observed a single time. Time point specified: blood at routine non-recurrence follow-up after resection. The authors sequenced whole RNA from tumor, nontumor lung or frozen PBMC without sorting. Sequences were derived from PBMCs, sampled at follow-up. The receptors originated from a male donor with early-stage non-small cell lung cancer.

V usage is TRBV9 and J usage is TRBJ1-3; D not certain. The V gene lost 10 bases and the J gene lost 0 bases, with 17 bases spanning the gap. This CDR3 region has 15 residues. Germline V gene sequence: CDR1 SGDLS, CDR2 YYNGEE. The CDR3 DNA follows: TGTGCCGGACCCCCATCAATATCCTCTGGAAACACCATATATTTT. Its translation: CAGPPSISSGNTIYF.

This clonotype was counted only a few times. This chain connects TRBV4-1 to TRBJ2-5, with no clear D. This CDR3 region has 13 residues. CDR1 and CDR2 (germline): MGHRA, YSYEKL. V was pared by 4 bases and J by 4 bases, with 10 bases between. CDR3: CASSPVQTETQYF. CDR3 nucleotides: TGCGCCAGCAGCCCCGTACAAACAGAGACCCAGTACTTC.

This clonotype occurred many times. This chain connects TRBV7-2 to TRBJ2-6; a possible D gene is TRBD1 (6 bases). There are 15 residues in the CDR3. Germline CDR1 SGHTA, CDR2 FQGNSA. The V gene lost 2 bases and the J gene lost 2 bases, with 7 bases spanning the gap. The CDR3 region has the DNA TGTGCCAGCAGCTTAACAGGGACTGGGGCCAACGTCCTGACTTTC. Translated, it gives CASSLTGTGANVLTF.